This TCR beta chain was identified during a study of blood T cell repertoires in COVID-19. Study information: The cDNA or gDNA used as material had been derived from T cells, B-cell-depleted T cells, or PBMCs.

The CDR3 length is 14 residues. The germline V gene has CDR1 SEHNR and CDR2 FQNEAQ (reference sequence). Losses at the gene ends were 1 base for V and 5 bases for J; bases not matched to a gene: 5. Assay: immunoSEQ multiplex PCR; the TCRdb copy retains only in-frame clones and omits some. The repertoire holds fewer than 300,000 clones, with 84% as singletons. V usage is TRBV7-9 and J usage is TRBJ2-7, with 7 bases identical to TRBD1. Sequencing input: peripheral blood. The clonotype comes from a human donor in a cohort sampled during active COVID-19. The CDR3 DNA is TGTGCCAGCAGCTTAGACAGGGGAAATGACGAGCAGTACTTC. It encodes CASSLDRGNDEQYF.